Shown below are 21 T cell receptor beta chains from a single sample sequenced in a study of shared clonotypes between healthy human individuals. The protocol was immunoSEQ multiplex PCR, while the TCRdb copy is restricted to in-frame clones and leaves out a portion. This sample has about 690,000 clones; roughly 87% occur once, and the top ten carry 34%. Source material: memory CD8+ T cells from PBMCs. The subset denotes: CD45RO+ cells pooled with CCR7-negative TemRA cells. These TCRs come from a man aged 18-30 years in good health. Some clones in this sample may be carry-over from other donors' samples.

The chain joins TRBV2 to TRBJ1-5; no clear D. Trimming shortened V by 3 bases and J by 7 bases, and 10 bases separated the two germline ends. The length of the CDR3 is 13 residues. Germline CDR1 reads SNHLY; CDR2 reads FYNNEI. CDR3 residues: CASSDPAGQPQHF. The CDR3 DNA reads TGTGCCAGCAGTGATCCGGCGGGGCAGCCCCAGCATTTT.

This chain joins TRBV7-8 and TRBJ1-2, with a possible D match to TRBD1 (6 bases). The CDR3 spans 20 residues. Germline V CDR1 and CDR2: SGHVS, FQNEAQ. The V and J ends lost 2 bases and 4 bases respectively, with 29 bases between them. The CDR3 DNA is TGTGCCAGCAGCTTAAGTTCCCAGGGCAGGGGAGGTAGTGGTAGCTATGGCTACACCTTC. It is translated as CASSLSSQGRGGSGSYGYTF.

The rearrangement uses TRBV9 and TRBJ2-5; D possibly corresponds to TRBD1 (6 bases). The V and J ends lost 0 bases and 0 bases respectively, with 6 bases between them. This CDR3 spans 14 amino acids. The V gene's germline CDR1 is SGDLS and CDR2 YYNGEE. As DNA, the CDR3 is TGTGCCAGCAGCGTAGCAGGGGACCAAGAGACCCAGTACTTC. Translation gives CASSVAGDQETQYF.

This clone was picked up one time. This chain joins TRBV13 and TRBJ2-1; 12 bases map to TRBD2. Trimming cost V 5 bases and J 6 bases; bases outside gene matches: 5. Germline assignment: CDR1 PRHDT and CDR2 FYEKMQ (reference sequence). The CDR3 consists of 15 residues. The CDR3 DNA reads TGTGCCAGCAGCCCTCCTAGCGGGAGGGCCAATGAGCAGTTCTTC. As protein: CASSPPSGRANEQFF. The entire variable domain, with the rest obtained from reference TRBV13 and TRBJ2-1, is as follows: AAGVIQSPRHLIKEKRETATLKCYPIPRHDTVYWYQQGPGQDPQFLISFYEKMQSDKGSIPDRFSAQQFSDYHSELNMSSLELGDSALYFCASSPPSGRANEQFFGPGTRLTVL.

J is TRBJ1-2 and V is TRBV4-3; D might be TRBD1 (5 bases). V lost 7 bases, J lost 6 bases, and 21 bases lay in between. CDR3 length: 15 amino acids. Looked up from germline, CDR1 is LGHNA and CDR2 is YSLEER. DNA of the CDR3: TGCGCCAGCACCCCCCGGGGGGATGCGTCGGATGGCTACACCTTC. Encoded protein: CASTPRGDASDGYTF.

The chain couples TRBV2 to TRBJ1-5; 8 bases are shared with TRBD1. The CDR3 extends over 15 amino acids. J was trimmed by 3 bases and V by 5 bases; bases with no gene match: 6. Per germline, CDR1 SNHLY and CDR2 FYNNEI. In nucleotides, the CDR3 is TGTGCCAGCAGTCGCAGGGACAGGCTCAATCAGCCCCAGCATTTT. The encoded protein is CASSRRDRLNQPQHF.

This chain links TRBV13 with TRBJ2-2; 7 nucleotides agree with TRBD1. J gave up 5 bases and V 1 base, and 7 bases lay outside the gene matches. This CDR3 is built from 16 residues. From germline, CDR1 is PRHDT and CDR2 FYEKMQ (reference sequence). This chain's CDR3 is CASSLAQGVGTGELFF. In DNA, the CDR3 is TGTGCCAGCAGCTTAGCCCAGGGGGTAGGGACCGGGGAGCTGTTTTTT.

The V call is TRBV28, the J call TRBJ2-3; possible D gene TRBD2, 6 bases. V was pared by 2 bases and J by 2 bases, with 14 bases between. Per germline, CDR1 MDHEN and CDR2 SYDVKM. This CDR3 region has 16 residues. The CDR3 spells CASSLGVRDDTDTQYF. The DNA of the CDR3 is TGTGCCAGCAGTTTAGGGGTGCGGGACGACACAGATACGCAGTATTTT.

The chain combines TRBV11-2 with TRBJ2-5, with 11 bases identical to TRBD2. With 6 bases clipped from V and 1 base from J, the junction kept 10 bases outside the gene matches. The CDR3 contains 17 residues. Germline-derived CDR1 and CDR2 are SGHAT and FQNNGV. CDR3 sequence: CASRTPGSGRAQETQYF. CDR3 DNA sequence: TGTGCCAGCAGAACTCCGGGTAGCGGGAGGGCCCAAGAGACCCAGTACTTC.

The V gene is TRBV7-9, the J gene TRBJ2-1; 8 nucleotides align to TRBD2. The germline CDR1 and CDR2 sequences are SEHNR and FQNEAQ (reference sequence). V gave up 5 bases and J gave up 3 bases; unmatched junction bases: 6. The CDR3 runs to 15 residues. CDR3 protein: CASSPSGSNYNEQFF. CDR3 nucleotide sequence: TGTGCCAGCAGCCCAAGCGGGAGCAACTACAATGAGCAGTTCTTC.

The chain uses TRBV9 and TRBJ2-3; D uncertain. Germline loops: CDR1 SGDLS, CDR2 YYNGEE. Trimming removed 0 bases at V and 0 bases at J, with 5 bases between. The CDR3 is 14 amino acids. CDR3 loop: CASSVEVSTDTQYF. The CDR3 nucleotides read TGTGCCAGCAGCGTAGAGGTTAGCACAGATACGCAGTATTTT.

The chain carries TRBV4-1 and TRBJ2-3; TRBD2 matches at 16 bases. The CDR3 covers 18 residues. V lost 2 bases and J lost 1; bases outside the gene matches: 3. The V gene's germline CDR1 is MGHRA and CDR2 YSYEKL. The CDR3 protein is CASSQLGLAGGGTDTQYF. CDR3 nucleotide sequence: TGCGCCAGCAGCCAACTGGGACTAGCGGGAGGGGGCACAGATACGCAGTATTTT.

V usage is TRBV7-9 and J usage is TRBJ2-1; D is unresolved. The germline gives CDR1 SEHNR, CDR2 FQNEAQ (reference sequence). This CDR3 contains 16 residues. V was shortened by 3 bases and J by 0 bases, with 12 bases between the two germline ends. CDR3 sequence reads: CASSFYPESSYNEQFF. As DNA, the CDR3 is TGTGCCAGCAGCTTCTACCCCGAGAGCTCCTACAATGAGCAGTTCTTC. The variable domain in full, with the rest retrieved from reference TRBV7-9 and TRBJ2-1, is DTGVSQNPRHKITKRGQNVTFRCDPISEHNRLYWYRQTLGQGPEFLTYFQNEAQLEKSRLLSDRFSAERPKGSFSTLEIQRTEQGDSAMYLCASSFYPESSYNEQFFGPGTRLTVL.

V usage is TRBV5-1 and J usage is TRBJ2-5; the D gene is possibly TRBD1 (5 bases). The CDR3 consists of 12 residues. Trimming cost V 8 bases and J 5 bases, with 13 bases left between them. Per the germline V gene, CDR1 is SGHRS and CDR2 is YFSETQ. CDR3 loop: CASFVAGETQYF. Here the CDR3 DNA reads TGCGCCAGTTTTGTCGCAGGGGAGACCCAGTACTTC.

V gene TRBV7-8 combines with J gene TRBJ2-1; the match to TRBD1 covers 9 bases. Germline V gives CDR1 SGHVS, CDR2 FQNEAQ. V trimming: 1 base; J trimming: 3 bases; junction bases outside the gene matches: 1. The CDR3 is made up of 15 amino acids. In DNA form, the CDR3 reads TGTGCCAGCAGCTTAGAGACAGGGGGCTACAATGAGCAGTTCTTC. Protein sequence: CASSLETGGYNEQFF. The full variable domain, rest sourced from reference TRBV7-8 and TRBJ2-1, is GAGVSQSPRYKVAKRGQDVALRCDPISGHVSLFWYQQALGQGPEFLTYFQNEAQLDKSGLPSDRFFAERPEGSVSTLKIQRTQQEDSAVYLCASSLETGGYNEQFFGPGTRLTVL.

The rearrangement joins TRBV11-2 to TRBJ1-1; TRBD1 might be the D (5 bases). The germline CDR1 and CDR2 sequences are SGHAT and FQNNGV. Trimming took off 2 bases at V and 11 bases at J, with 21 bases between the two ends. CDR3 size: 15 residues. The CDR3 sequence is CASSLWGKAHLEAFF. CDR3 nucleotides: TGTGCCAGCAGCTTATGGGGGAAGGCCCATTTGGAGGCTTTCTTT.

This clone showed up just once. In the same sample, other DNA sequences code for this CDR3. This sequence joins TRBV7-9 and TRBJ2-1; D uncertain. This CDR3 is 12 amino acids long. Germline V gives CDR1 SEHNR, CDR2 FQNEAQ (reference sequence). V dropped 5 bases and J dropped 3 bases, with 5 bases sitting between them. The CDR3: CASSLSYNEQFF. The CDR3 nucleotides read TGTGCCAGCAGCCTCAGCTACAATGAGCAGTTCTTC.

This clone was observed once. The rearrangement joins TRBV30 to TRBJ1-2; D unclear. V was clipped by 3 bases and J by 7 bases, with 6 bases between them. The CDR3 length is 10 residues. Germline V gives CDR1 GTSNPN, CDR2 SVGIG (reference sequence). The CDR3 nucleotides are TGTGCCTGGAGGACGGCTGGCTACACCTTC. This sequence encodes CAWRTAGYTF.

CDR3 region: CASSRTARFTDTQYF. As DNA, the CDR3 is TGTGCCAGCAGTCGGACAGCGAGGTTCACAGATACGCAGTATTTT. The chain couples TRBV6-6 to TRBJ2-3, with D perhaps matching TRBD1 (6 bases). V was cut by 5 bases and J by 2 bases, with 14 bases left in between. Germline V lookup: CDR1 MNHNY, CDR2 SVGAGI (reference sequence). This CDR3 spans 15 amino acids.

This rearrangement joins TRBV2 to TRBJ2-2; 7 positions agree with TRBD2. The CDR3 consists of 18 residues. The V and J ends lost 7 bases and 2 bases, in that order; junction bases with no gene match: 16. In germline, CDR1 is SNHLY, CDR2 FYNNEI. CDR3: CASNFGPDRGDNTGELFF. The CDR3 bases are TGTGCCAGCAATTTTGGGCCCGATCGGGGGGATAACACCGGGGAGCTGTTTTTT. Variable domain in full (rest from reference TRBV2 and TRBJ2-2): EPEVTQTPSHQVTQMGQEVILRCVPISNHLYFYWYRQILGQKVEFLVSFYNNEISEKSEIFDDQFSVERPDGSNFTLKIRSTKLEDSAMYFCASNFGPDRGDNTGELFFGEGSRLTVL.

The V call is TRBV10-2, the J call TRBJ2-1; no clear D. The CDR3 is made up of 14 amino acids. V lost 6 bases to trimming and J lost 4 bases, with 13 bases between them. Germline CDR1 is WSHSY and CDR2 is SAAADI. CDR3: CASRLNGVYNEQFF. The CDR3 DNA reads as TGCGCCAGCAGGCTAAATGGGGTATACAATGAGCAGTTCTTC.